The 10 T cell receptor beta chains in this list originate from one sample, sequenced in a study of regulatory T cells in long-lasting Graves disease. Time point denoted: persistent/refractory GD, antithyroid drugs over 5 years with positive TRAb. The TCR library was made from RNA that had been extracted from PBMCs in TRIzol. TCR beta libraries were built with iRepertoire HTBI primers and Arm-PCR of CDR3 regions. Each CDR3 protein gets one entry after TCRdb re-called the multiplex PCR reads with MiXCR. The data show roughly 500,000 distinct CDR3 sequences, 20% to 25% seen once. The source material was peripheral blood mononuclear cells (PBMCs), sampled when the disease was refractory, from a patient treated with antithyroid drugs. The receptors here all came from a female donor with Graves disease.

About this clonotype: A much larger clone is a single base away; this may be a read error. The chain is built from TRBV19 and TRBJ1-2; the match to TRBD1 covers 9 bases. CDR3 length equals 15 residues. The V gene's germline CDR1 is LNHDA and CDR2 SQIVND (reference sequence). CDR3 coding DNA: TGTGCCAGTAGCGACTCCGGGACAGGGAACTATGACTACACCTTC. This gives the protein CASSDSGTGNYDYTF.

This clonotype has just one count. The chain has TRBV6-2 or TRBV6-3 and TRBJ1-2, with 7 bases matching TRBD1. The germline gives CDR1 MNHEY, CDR2 SVGEGT. The length of the CDR3 is 12 residues. Germline trimming cut 5 bases from V and 8 bases from J; bases unmatched to any gene: 5. The CDR3 coding sequence is TGTGCCAGCAGTCGCATAGGGGGCGGCTACACCTTC. The encoded protein is CASSRIGGGYTF.

To note about this clonotype: One end of the junction varies from germline; a read error may be responsible. J is TRBJ2-2 and V is TRBV5-1; TRBD2 matches 8 bases. The CDR3 totals 16 residues. The V gene's germline CDR1 is SGHRS and CDR2 YFSETQ. CDR3 nucleotide sequence: TGCGCCAGCAGCTTGGCCTTGGGACTAGGCACCGGGGGGCTGTTTTTT. Protein: CASSLALGLGTGGLFF.

This clonotype was observed many times. The rearrangement links TRBV2 to TRBJ2-7; D is possibly TRBD1 or TRBD2 (5 bases each). CDR1 and CDR2 (germline): SNHLY, FYNNEI. The CDR3 totals 14 residues. V lost 8 bases and J lost 0, with 14 bases in between. The CDR3 spells CASASWDGSYEQYF. The CDR3 DNA reads TGTGCCAGCGCATCCTGGGACGGCTCCTACGAGCAGTACTTC.

This clonotype occurred a few times. This chain uses TRBV7-9 with TRBJ2-2; D is unclear. This CDR3 contains 12 residues. The V end lost 8 bases, the J end lost 8 bases, and 12 bases lay between the germline ends. Germline CDR1 is SEHNR and CDR2 is FQNEAQ (reference sequence). CDR3 nucleotide sequence: TGTGCCAGCTCCCCTATAGGGGGGGAGCTGTTTTTT. It is translated as CASSPIGGELFF.

This clonotype was recorded a few times. The rearrangement links TRBV11-3 to TRBJ2-7; D is tentatively TRBD1 or TRBD2 (5 bases each). CDR1 and CDR2 (germline): SGHNT, YENEEA. V was pared by 5 bases and J by 1 base, with 12 bases between. The CDR3 is made up of 14 amino acids. CDR3 protein: CASSPWDPSYEQYF. The CDR3 bases are TGTGCCAGCAGCCCATGGGACCCGTCCTACGAGCAGTACTTC.

This clonotype was recorded many times. The V call is TRBV28, the J call TRBJ2-5, with 8 nucleotides matching TRBD1. The CDR3 has 13 amino acids. CDR1 is MDHEN and CDR2 is SYDVKM in the germline V gene. V gave up 3 bases and J gave up 6 bases; unmatched junction bases: 3. The CDR3 coding sequence is TGTGCCAGCAGTTTCACAGGGGGGAAGACCCAGTACTTC. This gives the protein CASSFTGGKTQYF.

The chain's CDR3 is CANTLLREPYEQYF. CDR3 bases: TGTGCCAACACCCTCCTGAGGGAGCCATACGAGCAGTACTTC. V gene TRBV7-3 combines with J gene TRBJ2-7; D is possibly TRBD2 (5 bases). There are 14 residues in the CDR3. CDR1 SGHTA and CDR2 FQGTGA come from the germline V gene. V was clipped by 10 bases and J by 4 bases, with 20 bases between them.

In this sample, this clonotype turned up many times. This chain joins TRBV28 and TRBJ1-4; D is undetermined. The CDR3 runs 13 residues. The germline V and J ends were trimmed by 8 bases and 3 bases, with 10 bases remaining between them. Germline V gene sequence: CDR1 MDHEN, CDR2 SYDVKM. In DNA, the CDR3 is TGTGCCAGCGCAACCAGCTCTAATGAAAAACTGTTTTTT. Protein: CASATSSNEKLFF. The full variable domain, in which reference TRBV28 and TRBJ1-4 provide the parts outside the CDR3, is DVKVTQSSRYLVKRTGEKVFLECVQDMDHENMFWYRQDPGLGLRLIYFSYDVKMKEKGDIPEGYSVSREKKERFSLILESASTNQTSMYLCASATSSNEKLFFGSGTQLSVL.

The chain recombines TRBV5-1 with TRBJ2-5; 7 nucleotides match TRBD2. After removal of 3 bases from V and 5 bases from J, the junction contained 10 bases not matched to a gene. The length of the CDR3 is 15 residues. In germline, CDR1 is SGHRS, CDR2 YFSETQ. The CDR3 region has the DNA TGCGCCAGCAGCTCCCAAGGGACTAAAAGCGAGACCCAGTACTTC. This translates into CASSSQGTKSETQYF.